The 4 T cell receptor beta chains listed next were all sequenced from one sample in a study of molecular identifiers for immune sequencing clone quantification. TCRdb recomputed calls from the PCR reads with MiXCR, one row per CDR3 protein. The sample yields about 640,000 distinct CDR3 sequences, about 20% seen once. The source material was naive CD8+ T cells from blood, with Jurkat cell RNA spiked in. The subset here: FACS-sorted CD8+CD4-CCR7+CD45RA+ naive T cells. The receptor source for this set is a human donor in good health. Some libraries in this study had Jurkat cell RNA spiked in.

This clonotype has ten or more counts. The chain links TRBV9 to TRBJ2-3; no definite D call. There are 17 residues in the CDR3. The germline gives CDR1 SGDLS, CDR2 YYNGEE. Trimming shortened V by 0 bases and J by 0 bases, and 14 bases separated the two germline ends. The CDR3 here is CASSVGHTLASTDTQYF. Written as DNA, the CDR3 is TGTGCCAGCAGCGTAGGTCACACCTTAGCTAGCACAGATACGCAGTATTTT.

Ten or more counts support this clonotype. The rearrangement links TRBV5-1 to TRBJ1-1; 9 bases line up with TRBD1. Germline CDR1 and CDR2: SGHRS and YFSETQ. CDR3 length equals 16 residues. V shed 2 bases, J shed 3 bases, and the junction held 8 bases outside the gene matches. This CDR3 reads CASSFHGTGRYTEAFF. CDR3 nucleotides: TGCGCCAGCAGCTTCCATGGGACAGGGAGGTACACTGAAGCTTTCTTT.

This clonotype was observed a handful of times. The chain recombines TRBV9 with TRBJ1-6, with D possibly matching TRBD1 (5 bases). V shed 4 bases and J shed 7 bases, with 15 bases lying between them. This CDR3 contains 15 residues. Germline assignment: CDR1 SGDLS and CDR2 YYNGEE. The CDR3 reads CASSSTGSGNSPLHF. The CDR3 coding sequence is TGTGCCAGCAGCTCAACAGGATCGGGGAATTCACCCCTCCACTTT.

This clonotype was counted only a few times. The chain joins TRBV9 to TRBJ2-7; no reliable D call. Per the germline V gene, CDR1 is SGDLS and CDR2 is YYNGEE. CDR3 length: 14 residues. V was cut by 3 bases and J by 4 bases, with 14 bases left in between. As DNA, the CDR3 is TGTGCCAGCAGCGCCGGCTTCGCAGGATACGAGCAGTACTTC. It specifies CASSAGFAGYEQYF.